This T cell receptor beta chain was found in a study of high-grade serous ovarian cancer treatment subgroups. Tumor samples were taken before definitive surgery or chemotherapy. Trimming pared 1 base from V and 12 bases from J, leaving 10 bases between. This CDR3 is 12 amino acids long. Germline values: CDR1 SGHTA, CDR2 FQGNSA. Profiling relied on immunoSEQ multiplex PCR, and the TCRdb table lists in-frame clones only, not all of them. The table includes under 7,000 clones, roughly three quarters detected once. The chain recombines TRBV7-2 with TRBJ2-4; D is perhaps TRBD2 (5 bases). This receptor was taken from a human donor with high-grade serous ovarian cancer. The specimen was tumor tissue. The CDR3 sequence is CASSLGPSGQYF. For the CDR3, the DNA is TGTGCCAGCAGCTTAGGTCCCAGCGGTCAGTACTTC.